The 21 T cell receptor beta chains below all came from one sample that was sequenced in a study of blood T cell repertoires in COVID-19. Assay: immunoSEQ multiplex PCR; the TCRdb copy retains only in-frame clones and omits some. The repertoire includes 200,000 to 250,000 clones, approximately 83% of them detected once, and roughly 3.5% sits in the top ten. The sample comprised PBMCs or T cells enriched from blood (not recorded which). Source of these receptors: a woman aged 55-69 years who had recovered from COVID-19.

The rearrangement uses TRBV13 and TRBJ2-6; 8 nucleotides line up with TRBD1. V lost 6 bases to trimming and J lost 1 base; unmatched junction nucleotides: 8. The germline V gene encodes CDR1 PRHDT and CDR2 FYEKMQ (reference sequence). The CDR3 has 17 residues. The CDR3 here is CASSRRTGKSGANVLTF. CDR3 DNA sequence: TGTGCCAGCAGTCGTAGGACAGGGAAGTCTGGGGCCAACGTCCTGACTTTC.

The rearrangement uses TRBV7-8 and TRBJ1-2; maybe TRBD1 (5 bases). V lost 5 bases, J lost 3 bases, and 19 bases lay in between. The germline CDR1 and CDR2 sequences are SGHVS and FQNEAQ. The CDR3 is 16 amino acids. This CDR3 reads CASSPSGGSPHYGYTF. CDR3 nucleotide sequence: TGTGCCAGCAGCCCCTCGGGGGGGTCCCCACACTATGGCTACACCTTC.

J is TRBJ2-5 and V is TRBV6-1; D may be TRBD1 (6 bases). Germline loops: CDR1 MNHNS, CDR2 SASEGT. CDR3 length: 13 amino acids. V dropped 3 bases and J dropped 5 bases, with 10 bases sitting between them. The DNA for the CDR3 is TGTGCCAGCAGTGAGGGGACACTGGAGACCCAGTACTTC. Amino acid sequence: CASSEGTLETQYF.

This rearrangement joins TRBV5-4 to TRBJ1-3; D gene ambiguous. With 0 bases removed from V and 0 bases from J, the gap between germline ends came to 7 bases. The CDR3 totals 15 residues. From germline, CDR1 is SGHNT and CDR2 YYREEE (reference sequence). The CDR3 sequence: CASSLAGGSGNTIYF. Here the CDR3 DNA reads TGTGCCAGCAGCTTGGCCGGTGGCTCTGGAAACACCATATATTTT.

This clone was observed a few times. The gene calls are TRBV5-1 and TRBJ1-4; weak D call: TRBD1 (6 bases). The germline CDR1 and CDR2 sequences are SGHRS and YFSETQ. This CDR3 has 17 amino acids. The ends were cut back, 4 bases at V and 7 bases at J, with 23 bases in the middle. The CDR3 region is CASSREPGDNPGEKLFF. DNA of the CDR3: TGCGCCAGCAGCCGAGAGCCAGGGGACAATCCAGGTGAAAAACTGTTTTTT.

V gene TRBV5-1 combines with J gene TRBJ1-4, with D possibly TRBD1 on 5 matching bases. CDR1 is SGHRS, CDR2 YFSETQ, per germline. The V end lost 4 bases, the J end lost 3 bases, and 13 bases lay between the germline ends. CDR3 size: 15 residues. Written as DNA, the CDR3 is TGCGCCAGCAGCGACGTTCAGGGTGCTAATGAAAAACTGTTTTTT. It codes for CASSDVQGANEKLFF. The full variable domain, in which reference TRBV5-1 and TRBJ1-4 provide the parts outside the CDR3, is KAGVTQTPRYLIKTRGQQVTLSCSPISGHRSVSWYQQTPGQGLQFLFEYFSETQRNKGNFPGRFSGRQFSNSRSEMNVSTLELGDSALYLCASSDVQGANEKLFFGSGTQLSVL.

This chain uses TRBV6-4 with TRBJ2-1, with TRBD1 as a possible D gene (6 bases). The germline gives CDR1 MRHNA, CDR2 SNTAGT. This CDR3 is 15 amino acids long. V gave up 6 bases and J gave up 10 bases, with 22 bases separating them. The CDR3 is CASSGDTTSRTEQFF. The CDR3 DNA reads TGTGCCAGCAGCGGGGACACAACCAGCCGTACAGAGCAGTTCTTC.

This clone was counted only a few times. Additional DNA sequences in this sample encode the identical CDR3. The chain links TRBV9 to TRBJ2-7; the D gene is possibly TRBD2 (5 bases). V shed 0 bases and J shed 0 bases, with 10 bases lying between them. Per germline, CDR1 SGDLS and CDR2 YYNGEE. The CDR3 contains 15 residues. The CDR3 DNA sequence: TGTGCCAGCAGCGTAGTTCCGGGGAGCTCCTACGAGCAGTACTTC. Its translation: CASSVVPGSSYEQYF.

The rearrangement links TRBV5-5 to TRBJ1-1; weak D call: TRBD1 (6 bases). The germline V gene has CDR1 SGHKS and CDR2 YYEKEE (reference sequence). The CDR3 covers 16 residues. Trimming pared 4 bases from V and 1 base from J, leaving 17 bases between. In DNA form, the CDR3 reads TGTGCCAGCAGCCTTTCGACAGGAAGAACGAACACTGAAGCTTTCTTT. The encoded protein is CASSLSTGRTNTEAFF.

The genes are TRBV27 and TRBJ2-1; 10 positions agree with TRBD1. V trimming: 1 base; J trimming: 6 bases; junction bases outside the gene matches: 12. The CDR3 spans 18 residues. The germline V gene has CDR1 MNHEY and CDR2 SMNVEV (reference sequence). For the CDR3, the DNA is TGTGCCAGCAGTTTATGGGGGACAGGGGATTTGGGCCCCAATGAGCAGTTCTTC. Translating gives CASSLWGTGDLGPNEQFF.

This clone came up once. V and J are TRBV7-2 and TRBJ1-2, with 7 bases aligning to TRBD1. Looked up from germline, CDR1 is SGHTA and CDR2 is FQGNSA. The CDR3 loop spans 15 amino acids. V dropped 3 bases and J dropped 4; count of bases not matched to a gene: 8. The CDR3 is CASSFLPGQIYGYTF. The CDR3 bases are TGTGCCAGCAGCTTTCTTCCGGGACAGATCTATGGCTACACCTTC. The entire variable domain, with the rest obtained from reference TRBV7-2 and TRBJ1-2, is as follows: GAGVSQSPSNKVTEKGKDVELRCDPISGHTALYWYRQSLGQGLEFLIYFQGNSAPDKSGLPSDRFSAERTGGSVSTLTIQRTQQEDSAVYLCASSFLPGQIYGYTFGSGTRLTVV.

This clone is a singleton in its sample. The chain has TRBV6-4 and TRBJ1-1; D not certain. Deletions cut 3 bases from V and 10 bases from J, with 15 bases between. Germline-derived CDR1 and CDR2 are MRHNA and SNTAGT. This CDR3 has 13 amino acids. This chain's CDR3 is CASSELTGGAAFF. In DNA form, the CDR3 reads TGTGCCAGCAGTGAGTTGACCGGAGGCGCAGCTTTCTTT.

The chain recombines TRBV18 with TRBJ2-7; 13 nucleotides line up with TRBD2. This CDR3 contains 15 residues. With V trimmed by 1 base and J by 5 bases, 2 bases remained unmatched. The germline CDR1 and CDR2 sequences are KGHSH and LQKENI. CDR3 coding DNA: TGTGCCAGCTCACCACTAGGACTAGCGGGAGACGAGCAGTACTTC. It codes for CASSPLGLAGDEQYF.

The chain links TRBV19 to TRBJ2-2, with D maybe TRBD2 (6 bases). CDR3 length: 14 amino acids. V was shortened by 5 bases and J by 7 bases, with 14 bases between the two germline ends. Germline CDR1 reads LNHDA; CDR2 reads SQIVND (reference sequence). The CDR3, as DNA: TGTGCCAGTAGTCCCAGGAGGGAAGGCGGGGAGCTGTTTTTT. Translating it yields CASSPRREGGELFF.

CDR3 loop: CSASGAQETQYF. CDR3 in DNA: TGCAGTGCTAGTGGGGCTCAAGAGACCCAGTACTTC. V usage is TRBV20-1 and J usage is TRBJ2-5; perhaps TRBD1 as D (5 bases). Trimming took off 3 bases at V and 2 bases at J, with 7 bases between the two ends. Germline lookup yields CDR1 DFQATT and CDR2 SNEGSKA (reference sequence). CDR3 length: 12 amino acids.

This clone was detected only a few times. J is TRBJ2-7 and V is TRBV7-8, with 11 nucleotides matching TRBD2. The germline CDR1 and CDR2 sequences are SGHVS and FQNEAQ. V trimming: 1 base; J trimming: 0 bases; junction bases outside the gene matches: 8. The CDR3 has 18 residues. The CDR3 DNA follows: TGTGCCAGCAGCTTAGGGGCTAGCGGGGGGTTTAGCTCCTACGAGCAGTACTTC. This translates into CASSLGASGGFSSYEQYF.

The chain recombines TRBV18 with TRBJ1-5; 9 nucleotides line up with TRBD1. Germline CDR1 and CDR2: KGHSH and LQKENI. J lost 2 bases, V lost 5 bases, and 4 bases had no gene match. The CDR3 is made up of 15 amino acids. CDR3 coding DNA: TGTGCCAGCTCAACCAGACAGGGGGGCAATCAGCCCCAGCATTTT. Its protein is CASSTRQGGNQPQHF.

This clone was detected a few times. V is TRBV5-4 and J is TRBJ1-2, with 10 bases identical to TRBD1. J gave up 7 bases and V 4 bases, and 4 bases lay outside the gene matches. Germline CDR1 SGHNT, CDR2 YYREEE (reference sequence). The CDR3 loop spans 13 amino acids. The CDR3 loop reads CASSTTGGRGYTF. DNA for the CDR3: TGTGCCAGCAGCACGACAGGGGGCCGTGGCTACACCTTC.

V gene TRBV19 combines with J gene TRBJ1-4, with 8 bases matching TRBD1. J lost 7 bases, V lost 7 bases, and 8 bases had no gene match. CDR1 is LNHDA, CDR2 SQIVND, per germline (reference sequence). The CDR3 loop spans 14 amino acids. CDR3 DNA sequence: TGTGCCAGTATCAGCGGACAGGGAGGTGAAAAACTGTTTTTT. Translated, it gives CASISGQGGEKLFF.

This chain uses TRBV14 with TRBJ1-2; TRBD1 is a possible D gene (6 bases). The CDR3 has 15 residues. Trimming took off 1 base at V and 8 bases at J, with 17 bases between the two ends. CDR1 SGHDN and CDR2 FVKESK come from the germline V gene. CDR3 amino acids: CASSQVRGGPAGYTF. The CDR3 DNA reads TGTGCCAGCAGCCAAGTCAGGGGAGGGCCGGCCGGCTACACCTTC. Supplemented by reference TRBV14 and TRBJ1-2, the full variable domain reads EAGVTQFPSHSVIEKGQTVTLRCDPISGHDNLYWYRRVMGKEIKFLLHFVKESKQDESGMPNNRFLAERTGGTYSTLKVQPAELEDSGVYFCASSQVRGGPAGYTFGSGTRLTVV.

The CDR3 sequence is CASSLAANTGELFF. The CDR3 nucleotides read TGTGCCAGCAGCTTAGCAGCGAACACCGGGGAGCTGTTTTTT. The J gene is TRBJ2-2, the V gene TRBV11-3; unclear D gene. This CDR3 has 14 residues. Germline V gene sequence: CDR1 SGHNT, CDR2 YENEEA. The V and J ends lost 1 base and 0 bases respectively, with 3 bases between them.